A single T cell receptor (beta chain) is shown here with its context. This clonotype was counted between two and nine times. The specificity of this receptor is unknown. There are no base qualities to consult, and no much larger clone falls within one base. Libraries came from PCR. TCRdb shows the sequencer as NextSeq 500. Bulk TCR libraries were prepared as previously described, using TCR primers listed in Table S5. Purification of total RNA was performed with the Qiagen AllPrep DNA/RNA kit. Reads from multiple sequencing runs of the same library were pooled before analysis. The paper's processing steps were these. Reads were retained only if an exact TCR constant sequence was present, and the retained reads were trimmed to 150 nt and grouped according to their 12-nt molecular barcodes. Reads within each barcode group were sub-clustered using a 15% Levenshtein threshold, and quality-weighted consensus sequences were constructed for each RNA molecule. Non-functional sequences were discarded, and so were lower-count sequences lying one edit away from another sequence. Based on a fit of two negative binomial distributions, barcode sub-clusters having less than 20% of the maximum read count were discarded. TCRdb reanalyzed the raw reads on its own, using fastp at Q25 for trimming and MiXCR for clone calling, and kept in-frame beta chains. For every CDR3 protein sequence, its rows merge into one entry that carries the most common genes and DNA. V and J calls and clone size were set by TCRdb, not the authors. This sample has some 100,000 distinct CDR3 sequences in its table, and roughly a third of those were observed once. The ten largest account for around 4% of the sample.

Libraries of naive CD8 T cells were built from around 20,000 to 1,000,000 sorted cells, with 10%, 30% or 50% of the purified RNA used. Naive CD8 T cells were FACS-sorted as CD8+CD4-CCR7+CD45RA+ on a BD FACSAria II into RLT Plus buffer. Roughly ten TCR copies' worth of Jurkat RNA were spiked into roughly 19,000-1,000,000 naive CD8 T cell samples to test detection sensitivity. CD8 T cells were enriched using RosetteSep CD8+ T Cell Enrichment Cocktail and Ficoll-Paque, and the enriched cells then underwent ACK red cell lysis. These data are taken from a study of molecular identifiers for immune sequencing clone quantification (dated by TCRdb to the late 2010s). Broadly, across the study: For a replicate experiment, RNA from roughly 20,000 or 100,000 naive CD8 T cells was divided into five aliquots, of which four were sequenced. CD8 T cells were used in a methods study to benchmark molecular-identifier clustering-based TCR repertoire sequencing (MIDCIRS) and TCR RNA copy counting.

The germline V gene gives CDR1 as SGDLS and CDR2 as YYNGEE. V lost 0 bases and J lost 3 bases, and the count of bases not matched to a germline gene is 8. The CDR3, from cysteine to phenylalanine, totals 17 residues. Kept here is only the CDR3 DNA, which spans 51 bases and is read in frame from base 1. The paper's findings and limits, for the study overall: Modeling indicated about 3 TCR RNA copies recovered per cell, compared with roughly 10 by digital PCR, which implies a capture efficiency of 25% to 35%. Highly expanded clone sizes could be underestimated if identical TCR molecules share a barcode. The naive libraries included spiked-in Jurkat TCR RNA (fewer than 11 copies' worth), and this Jurkat TCR RNA is not part of the donor repertoire. When barcode sub-clustering was left out, chimeric consensus sequences inflated TCR diversity, with chimeras reaching as high as 47%. In CMV-specific effector cells, clones with more than 20 RNA copies contained over 97% of molecules, whereas in naive cells such clones contained under 1% of molecules. A single cell's worth of spiked-in Jurkat TCR RNA was reported detectable even among one million naive CD8 T cells.

The sequence came from a human donor in good health. Some libraries in this study had Jurkat cell RNA spiked in. The rearrangement combines TRBV9 with TRBJ2-3; 9 bases in between match TRBD2. Specimen: naive CD8+ T cells from blood, with Jurkat cell RNA spiked in. What the cell subset or site label conveys for this sample: FACS-sorted CD8+CD4-CCR7+CD45RA+ naive T cells. Here is the DNA: TGTGCCAGCAGCGTAGAATCCGCGGGAGGGCCGACAGATACGCAGTATTTT. Translated, this gives CASSVESAGGPTDTQYF.